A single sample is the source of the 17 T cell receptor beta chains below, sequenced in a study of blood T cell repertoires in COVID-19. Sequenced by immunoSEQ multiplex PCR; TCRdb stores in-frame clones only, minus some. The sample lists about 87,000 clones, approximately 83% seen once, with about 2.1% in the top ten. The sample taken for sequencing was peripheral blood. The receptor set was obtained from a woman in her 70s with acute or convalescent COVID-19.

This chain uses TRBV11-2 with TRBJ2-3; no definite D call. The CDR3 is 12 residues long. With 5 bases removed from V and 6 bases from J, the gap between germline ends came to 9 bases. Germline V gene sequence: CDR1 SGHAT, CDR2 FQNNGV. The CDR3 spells CASSTNGDTQYF. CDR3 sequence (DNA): TGTGCCAGCAGCACGAACGGGGATACGCAGTATTTT.

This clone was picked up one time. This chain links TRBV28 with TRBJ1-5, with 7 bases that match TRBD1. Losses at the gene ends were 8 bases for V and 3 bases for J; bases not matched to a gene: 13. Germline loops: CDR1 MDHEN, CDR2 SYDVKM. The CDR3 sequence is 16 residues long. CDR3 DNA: TGTGCCAGCCTGACAGGGTCCGACTCATTCAATCAGCCCCAGCATTTT. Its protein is CASLTGSDSFNQPQHF.

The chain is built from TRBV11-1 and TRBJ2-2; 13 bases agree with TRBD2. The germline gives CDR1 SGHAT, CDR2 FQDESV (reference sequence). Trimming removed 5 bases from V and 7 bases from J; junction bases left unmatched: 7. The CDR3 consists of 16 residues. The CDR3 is CASSRTSGGVVGELFF. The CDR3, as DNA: TGTGCCAGCAGCCGGACTAGCGGGGGTGTCGTCGGGGAGCTGTTTTTT.

The DNA for the CDR3 is TGTGCCAGCAGCTTCGGTACTGGTCGGGGGGTGAACACTGAAGCTTTCTTT. It translates to CASSFGTGRGVNTEAFF. This chain connects TRBV11-3 to TRBJ1-1; D may be TRBD1 (5 bases). Germline V gene data show CDR1 as SGHNT and CDR2 as YENEEA. This CDR3 contains 17 residues. The V end lost 3 bases, the J end lost 0 bases, and 17 bases lay between the germline ends.

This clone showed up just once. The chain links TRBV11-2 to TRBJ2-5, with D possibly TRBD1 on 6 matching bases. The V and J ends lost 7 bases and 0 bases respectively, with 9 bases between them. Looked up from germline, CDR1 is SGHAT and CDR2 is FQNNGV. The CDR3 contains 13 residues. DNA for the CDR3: TGTGCCAGCACACAGGGATACCAAGAGACCCAGTACTTC. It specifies CASTQGYQETQYF.

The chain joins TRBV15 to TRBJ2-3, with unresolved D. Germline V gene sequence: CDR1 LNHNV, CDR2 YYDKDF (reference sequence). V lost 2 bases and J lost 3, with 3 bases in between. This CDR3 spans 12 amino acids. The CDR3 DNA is TGTGCCACCAGCAGATCAACAGATACGCAGTATTTT. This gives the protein CATSRSTDTQYF.

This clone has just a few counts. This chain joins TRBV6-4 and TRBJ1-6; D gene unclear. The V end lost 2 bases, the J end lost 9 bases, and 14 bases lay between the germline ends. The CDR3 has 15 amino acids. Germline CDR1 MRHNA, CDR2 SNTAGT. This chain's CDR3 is CASSDGRGWASPLHF. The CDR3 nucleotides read TGTGCCAGCAGTGACGGTCGGGGTTGGGCTTCACCCCTCCACTTT.

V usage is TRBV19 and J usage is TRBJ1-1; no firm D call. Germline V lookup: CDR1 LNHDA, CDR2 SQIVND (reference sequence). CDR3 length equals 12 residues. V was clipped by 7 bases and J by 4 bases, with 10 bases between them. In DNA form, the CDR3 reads TGTGCCAGTAAGTCGGTCGTCACTGAAGCTTTCTTT. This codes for CASKSVVTEAFF.

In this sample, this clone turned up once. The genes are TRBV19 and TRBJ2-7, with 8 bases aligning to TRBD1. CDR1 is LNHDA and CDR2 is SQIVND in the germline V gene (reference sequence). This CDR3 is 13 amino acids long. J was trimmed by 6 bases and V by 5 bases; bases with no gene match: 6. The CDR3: CASSPRDRGEQYF. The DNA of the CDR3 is TGTGCCAGTAGTCCCCGTGACAGGGGCGAGCAGTACTTC.

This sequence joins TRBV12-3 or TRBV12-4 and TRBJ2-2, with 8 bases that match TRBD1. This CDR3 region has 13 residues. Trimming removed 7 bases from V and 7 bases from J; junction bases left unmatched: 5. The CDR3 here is CASTAGQGGELFF. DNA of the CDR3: TGTGCCAGCACCGCCGGACAGGGCGGGGAGCTGTTTTTT.

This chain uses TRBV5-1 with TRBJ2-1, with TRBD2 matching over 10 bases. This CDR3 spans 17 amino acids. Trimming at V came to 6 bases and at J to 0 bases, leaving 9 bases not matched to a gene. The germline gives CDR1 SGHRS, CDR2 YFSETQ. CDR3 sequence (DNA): TGCGCCAGCACCTGGACTAGCGGCCCGAGCTCCTACAATGAGCAGTTCTTC. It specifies CASTWTSGPSSYNEQFF. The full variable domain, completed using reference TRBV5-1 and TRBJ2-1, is KAGVTQTPRYLIKTRGQQVTLSCSPISGHRSVSWYQQTPGQGLQFLFEYFSETQRNKGNFPGRFSGRQFSNSRSEMNVSTLELGDSALYLCASTWTSGPSSYNEQFFGPGTRLTVL.

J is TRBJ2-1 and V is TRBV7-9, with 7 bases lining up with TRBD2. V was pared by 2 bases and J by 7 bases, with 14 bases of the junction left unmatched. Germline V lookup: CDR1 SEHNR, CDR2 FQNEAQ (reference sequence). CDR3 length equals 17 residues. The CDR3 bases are TGTGCCAGCAGCTTATTCCCCAGGAGGGGACTAAGTAATGAGCAGTTCTTC. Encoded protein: CASSLFPRRGLSNEQFF.

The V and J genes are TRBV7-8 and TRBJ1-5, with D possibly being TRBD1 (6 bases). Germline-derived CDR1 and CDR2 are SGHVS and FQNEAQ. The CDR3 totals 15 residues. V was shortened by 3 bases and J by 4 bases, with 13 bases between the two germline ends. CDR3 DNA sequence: TGTGCCAGCAGCTTTATGGACAGTTCGAATCAGCCCCAGCATTTT. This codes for CASSFMDSSNQPQHF.

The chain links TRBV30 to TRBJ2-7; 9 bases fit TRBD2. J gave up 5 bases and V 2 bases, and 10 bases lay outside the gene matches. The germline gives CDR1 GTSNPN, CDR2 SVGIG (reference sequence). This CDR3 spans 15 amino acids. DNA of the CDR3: TGTGCCTGGAGTCTGGGGGCGGGGGGGCCGGACGAGCAGTACTTC. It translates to CAWSLGAGGPDEQYF. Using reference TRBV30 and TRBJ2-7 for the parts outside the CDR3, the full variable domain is SQTIHQWPATLVQPVGSPLSLECTVEGTSNPNLYWYRQAAGRGLQLLFYSVGIGQISSEVPQNLSASRPQDRQFILSSKKLLLSDSGFYLCAWSLGAGGPDEQYFGPGTRLTVT.

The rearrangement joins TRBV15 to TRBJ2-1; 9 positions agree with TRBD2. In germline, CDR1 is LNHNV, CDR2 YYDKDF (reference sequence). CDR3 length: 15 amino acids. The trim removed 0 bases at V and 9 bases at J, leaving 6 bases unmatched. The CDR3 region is CATSRDLAGSPEQFF. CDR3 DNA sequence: TGTGCCACCAGCAGAGATCTAGCGGGAAGCCCTGAGCAGTTCTTC.

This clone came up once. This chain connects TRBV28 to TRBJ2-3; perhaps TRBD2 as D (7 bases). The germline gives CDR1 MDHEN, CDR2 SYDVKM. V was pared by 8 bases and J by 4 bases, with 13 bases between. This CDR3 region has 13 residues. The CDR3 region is CASRKGGADTQYF. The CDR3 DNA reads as TGTGCCAGCCGAAAGGGGGGGGCAGATACGCAGTATTTT.

Here the CDR3 DNA reads TGTGCCAGCAGTTCCCCTGGGACAGGCCTACAAGAGACCCAGTACTTC. Its translation is CASSSPGTGLQETQYF. This chain links TRBV28 with TRBJ2-5, with 8 nucleotides matching TRBD1. This CDR3 is built from 16 residues. The germline gives CDR1 MDHEN, CDR2 SYDVKM. The ends lost 4 bases at V and 2 bases at J; junction bases unmatched: 9.